The 5 T cell receptor beta chains below were found in one sample sequenced in a study of T cells in women clearing cervical HPV infection. The protocol was immunoSEQ multiplex PCR, while the TCRdb copy is restricted to in-frame clones and leaves out a portion. Recorded for this sample: tens of thousands of clones. The material sequenced was blood buffy coat. These receptors were taken from a woman aged 18 to 69 with a cervical HPV16 infection that either progressed to CIN3+ or cleared (not recorded which).

The covered CDR3 bases are TGTGCCAGCAGCTTTACAGGGGAGGCCTACGAG. Translated: CASSFTGEAYE. The full CDR3 sequence reads CASSFTGEAYEQYF. This chain connects TRBV7-9 to TRBJ2-7, with D perhaps TRBD1 (7 bases). The read stops 3 residues short of the end of the CDR3; the missing end is completed from the germline J gene. Deletions cut 3 bases from V and 2 bases from J, with 11 bases between. Germline values: CDR1 SEHNR, CDR2 FQNEAQ (reference sequence). This CDR3 contains 14 residues.

Comments on this clone: The read falls 3 residues short of the CDR3 end, and the missing part is taken from the germline J gene. The gene calls are TRBV7-2 and TRBJ2-1, with 10 bases identical to TRBD1. V trimming: 6 bases; J trimming: 5 bases; junction bases outside the gene matches: 7. Germline V gene data show CDR1 as SGHTA and CDR2 as FQGNSA. CDR3 length equals 15 residues. The covered CDR3 bases are TGTGCCAGCAGTTTCTTCGACAGGGGGCACAATGAG. Protein sequence: CASSFFDRGHNE. The entire CDR3 protein is CASSFFDRGHNEQFF.

In the case of this clone: Coverage ceases 3 residues before the CDR3 finishes, and the germline J gene fills in the end. This sequence joins TRBV2 and TRBJ2-3; TRBD1 aligns across 9 bases. Germline values: CDR1 SNHLY, CDR2 FYNNEI. The CDR3 is 15 amino acids. CDR3 sequence reads: CASSVGQGVGETQYF. Partial CDR3 DNA: TGTGCCAGCAGTGTGGGACAGGGCGTTGGAGAGACG. Filled out from reference TRBV2 and TRBJ2-3, the complete variable domain reads EPEVTQTPSHQVTQMGQEVILRCVPISNHLYFYWYRQILGQKVEFLVSFYNNEISEKSEIFDDQFSVERPDGSNFTLKIRSTKLEDSAMYFCASSVGQGVGETQYFGPGTRLTVL.

As for this clone: The read is 3 residues too short to cover the CDR3 end, so that end is filled in from the germline J gene. The gene calls are TRBV2 and TRBJ1-2, with TRBD1 as a possible D gene (5 bases). The CDR3 has 12 residues. Germline CDR1 SNHLY, CDR2 FYNNEI. The CDR3 region is CASSSWGNDYTF. Partial CDR3 DNA: TGTGCCAGCTCCTCGTGGGGCAATGAC.

As regards this clone: The read comes to an end 3 residues before the CDR3 does, leaving the germline J gene to fill in the end. This rearrangement joins TRBV5-1 to TRBJ2-3, with no clear D. This CDR3 has 15 amino acids. The V end was cut by 1 base, the J end by 0 bases, with 9 bases between. Germline V gene data show CDR1 as SGHRS and CDR2 as YFSETQ. CDR3 sequence: CASSLQESSTDTQYF. CDR3 bases read: TGCGCCAGCAGCTTGCAGGAGTCTAGCACAGATACG.